Each of the 20 T cell receptor beta chains below was sequenced from the same sample in a study of graft-versus-host responses after intestinal transplantation. The assay was immunoSEQ multiplex PCR, and TCRdb's table has in-frame clones only and misses some. This table holds 4,000 to 6,000 clones, roughly a quarter found once. Responders that carried the CFSE label, around 200,000 of them, were plated with around 200,000 irradiated, violet-dye-labeled stimulator cells. This material consisted of alloreactive CD8+ T cells from a mixed lymphocyte reaction culture, taken before intestinal transplant. The subset denotes: CFSE-low proliferating T cells sorted from roughly 6-day pre-transplant mixed lymphocyte reaction (GvH or HvG direction). Receptors were obtained from a human patient who received an intestinal transplant.

The chain uses TRBV11-2 and TRBJ2-7; 7 bases align to TRBD1. The CDR3 consists of 14 residues. Germline lookup yields CDR1 SGHAT and CDR2 FQNNGV. The trim removed 3 bases at V and 3 bases at J, leaving 5 bases unmatched. The DNA for the CDR3 is TGTGCCAGCAGCTTTGGGACAGATCGCTACGAGCAGTACTTC. Translation: CASSFGTDRYEQYF.

By sample fraction, this clone is medium-sized. The chain uses TRBV11-3 and TRBJ2-1, with 9 bases lining up with TRBD2. This CDR3 is built from 15 residues. The germline CDR1 and CDR2 sequences are SGHNT and YENEEA. The V gene end was trimmed by 1 base and the J gene end by 7 bases; junction bases not matched to a gene: 5. The CDR3 sequence: CASSLVASGDNEQFF. As DNA, the CDR3 is TGTGCCAGCAGCTTAGTGGCTAGCGGGGATAATGAGCAGTTCTTC.

The rearrangement uses TRBV28 and TRBJ2-7; 11 bases fit TRBD2. The CDR3 has 16 amino acids. The V and J ends lost 3 bases and 2 bases, in that order; junction bases with no gene match: 6. The germline gives CDR1 MDHEN, CDR2 SYDVKM. CDR3 sequence reads: CASSFGTSGSPYEQYF. The CDR3 region has the DNA TGTGCCAGCAGTTTCGGTACTAGCGGGAGCCCCTACGAGCAGTACTTC.

This rearrangement joins TRBV6-6 to TRBJ1-2; D gene ambiguous. CDR1 and CDR2 from the germline V gene are MNHNY and SVGAGI (reference sequence). Trimming left V 0 bases short and J 3 bases short, with 5 bases between. This CDR3 region has 13 residues. CDR3 in DNA: TGTGCCAGCAGTTACTCGGTAGACTATGGCTACACCTTC. Encoded protein: CASSYSVDYGYTF.

V is TRBV29-1 and J is TRBJ2-5, with TRBD2 matching over 9 bases. There are 14 residues in the CDR3. J gave up 3 bases and V 7 bases, and 9 bases lay outside the gene matches. CDR1 is SQVTM, CDR2 ANQGSEA, per germline. The CDR3 nucleotides read TGCAGCGCCGAGGGTTTAGCGGGAGAAGAGACCCAGTACTTC. Its protein is CSAEGLAGEETQYF.

In nucleotides, the CDR3 is TGCGCCAGCAGCCTGATGGGACAGAGCAATCAGCCCCAGCATTTT. Its protein is CASSLMGQSNQPQHF. The chain couples TRBV5-1 to TRBJ1-5; 7 nucleotides align to TRBD1. The germline V gene encodes CDR1 SGHRS and CDR2 YFSETQ. The CDR3 has 15 amino acids. V dropped 4 bases and J dropped 1; count of bases not matched to a gene: 5. The variable domain in full, with the rest retrieved from reference TRBV5-1 and TRBJ1-5, is KAGVTQTPRYLIKTRGQQVTLSCSPISGHRSVSWYQQTPGQGLQFLFEYFSETQRNKGNFPGRFSGRQFSNSRSEMNVSTLELGDSALYLCASSLMGQSNQPQHFGDGTRLSIL.

There are a few counts of this clone. The chain employs TRBV6-6 and TRBJ2-7; a possible D gene is TRBD2 (5 bases). V was trimmed by 2 bases and J by 2 bases, leaving 7 bases between them. CDR3 length: 13 amino acids. Germline CDR1 reads MNHNY; CDR2 reads SVGAGI (reference sequence). The CDR3 protein is CASSYGLTYEQYF. The CDR3 nucleotides read TGTGCCAGCAGTTACGGACTTACCTACGAGCAGTACTTC.

This clone rates as large (0.1 to 1%). The chain links TRBV7-9 to TRBJ2-7; possible D gene TRBD2, 6 bases. The CDR3 runs to 17 residues. V lost 5 bases and J 5 bases, leaving 25 bases between the germline ends. Per the germline V gene, CDR1 is SEHNR and CDR2 is FQNEAQ (reference sequence). CDR3 residues: CASSAMRQGLIIHEQYF. The CDR3, as DNA: TGTGCCAGCAGCGCCATGAGGCAGGGACTGATCATCCACGAGCAGTACTTC.

This chain connects TRBV2 to TRBJ1-5; D may be TRBD1 (5 bases). From germline, CDR1 is SNHLY and CDR2 FYNNEI. V lost 2 bases and J lost 7, with 12 bases in between. The CDR3 runs to 14 residues. The CDR3 nucleotides are TGTGCCAGCAGTGAATGGGGGGGGAGCCAGCCCCAGCATTTT. Amino acids: CASSEWGGSQPQHF. The full variable domain, in which reference TRBV2 and TRBJ1-5 provide the parts outside the CDR3, is EPEVTQTPSHQVTQMGQEVILRCVPISNHLYFYWYRQILGQKVEFLVSFYNNEISEKSEIFDDQFSVERPDGSNFTLKIRSTKLEDSAMYFCASSEWGGSQPQHFGDGTRLSIL.

This clone was counted a few times. This chain uses TRBV1 with TRBJ2-1. TRBV1 is a recognized pseudogene. This CDR3 region has 12 residues. CDR3 in amino acids: CASSQDYNEQFF. CDR3 nucleotide sequence: TGCGCCAGCAGCCAAGACTACAATGAGCAGTTCTTC.

This clone counts as large. This chain connects TRBV5-6 to TRBJ2-2; no definite D call. The CDR3 consists of 13 residues. In germline, CDR1 is SGHDT, CDR2 YYEEEE. V was cut by 0 bases and J by 5 bases, with 5 bases left in between. This CDR3 reads CASSLVGTGELFF. CDR3 DNA: TGTGCCAGCAGCTTGGTAGGAACCGGGGAGCTGTTTTTT.

CDR3 sequence reads: CASSQLGEETQYF. As DNA, the CDR3 is TGTGCCAGCAGCCAGCTAGGTGAAGAGACCCAGTACTTC. The J gene is TRBJ2-5, the V gene TRBV5-4; no reliable D call. V dropped 4 bases and J dropped 3 bases, with 10 bases sitting between them. The CDR3 spans 13 residues. CDR1 is SGHNT and CDR2 is YYREEE in the germline V gene (reference sequence).

Judged by abundance, this clone is medium-sized. The J gene is TRBJ2-2, the V gene TRBV27; D unclear. The CDR3 is made up of 13 amino acids. Germline CDR1 reads MNHEY; CDR2 reads SMNVEV (reference sequence). The V end lost 7 bases, the J end lost 1 base, and 7 bases lay between the germline ends. CDR3: CASIPLNTGELFF. The CDR3 DNA reads as TGTGCCAGCATCCCCCTGAACACCGGGGAGCTGTTTTTT.

This clone is categorized as medium-sized. This chain uses TRBV5-8 with TRBJ2-7; 7 nucleotides agree with TRBD1. This CDR3 is built from 17 residues. CDR1 is SGHTS, CDR2 YDEGEE, per germline. V dropped 4 bases and J dropped 3; count of bases not matched to a gene: 16. The CDR3 nucleotides read TGTGCCAGCAGCCCCGGGACAGTTGATCTCCCCGGCTACGAGCAGTACTTC. Amino acid sequence: CASSPGTVDLPGYEQYF.

The chain couples TRBV11-3 to TRBJ2-7; D perhaps matches TRBD1 (7 bases). Trimming shortened V by 2 bases and J by 3 bases, and 14 bases separated the two germline ends. The germline gives CDR1 SGHNT, CDR2 YENEEA. CDR3 length equals 15 residues. The CDR3 bases are TGTGCCAGCAGCTTAATGGCAGGGGGAGGCTACGAGCAGTACTTC. Protein sequence: CASSLMAGGGYEQYF.

This clone was picked up a small number of times. The V gene is TRBV19, the J gene TRBJ2-1; possible D gene TRBD2, 6 bases. V gave up 2 bases and J gave up 6 bases, with 14 bases separating them. Germline CDR1 is LNHDA and CDR2 is SQIVND (reference sequence). CDR3 length equals 15 residues. The CDR3 sequence: CASSILSGFGNEQFF. In nucleotides, the CDR3 is TGTGCCAGTAGTATATTGAGCGGGTTCGGCAATGAGCAGTTCTTC. Variable domain in full (rest from reference TRBV19 and TRBJ2-1): DGGITQSPKYLFRKEGQNVTLSCEQNLNHDAMYWYRQDPGQGLRLIYYSQIVNDFQKGDIAEGYSVSREKKESFPLTVTSAQKNPTAFYLCASSILSGFGNEQFFGPGTRLTVL.

The chain couples TRBV6-5 to TRBJ2-1, with D perhaps TRBD2 (7 bases). The CDR3 is 12 residues long. The germline V and J ends were trimmed by 3 bases and 12 bases, with 12 bases remaining between them. CDR1 is MNHEY and CDR2 is SVGAGI in the germline V gene. Here the CDR3 reads CASSYGGAGQFF. In DNA, the CDR3 is TGTGCCAGCAGTTATGGGGGGGCCGGGCAGTTCTTC.

V and J are TRBV6-1 and TRBJ1-1; 8 bases line up with TRBD1. The CDR3 consists of 15 residues. The V gene end was trimmed by 4 bases and the J gene end by 1 base; junction bases not matched to a gene: 5. Germline V lookup: CDR1 MNHNS, CDR2 SASEGT. CDR3 sequence: CASSAQGAWNTEAFF. The CDR3 DNA sequence: TGTGCCAGCAGTGCCCAGGGGGCCTGGAACACTGAAGCTTTCTTT.

The rearrangement links TRBV19 to TRBJ1-1, with D possibly matching TRBD1 (6 bases). Germline CDR1 LNHDA, CDR2 SQIVND (reference sequence). Trimming left V 3 bases short and J 3 bases short, with 17 bases between. CDR3 size: 16 residues. CDR3 coding DNA: TGTGCCAGTAGTATGGGGCGACGGGGGGCCGACACTGAAGCTTTCTTT. Translated, it gives CASSMGRRGADTEAFF.

This clone was seen only a few times. The rearrangement links TRBV6-5 to TRBJ2-1; D is perhaps TRBD1 (5 bases). CDR1 is MNHEY and CDR2 is SVGAGI in the germline V gene. This CDR3 is built from 13 residues. V lost 8 bases and J lost 0, with 8 bases in between. The CDR3 sequence is CASAQGSYNEQFF. CDR3 in DNA: TGTGCCAGCGCCCAGGGCTCCTACAATGAGCAGTTCTTC.